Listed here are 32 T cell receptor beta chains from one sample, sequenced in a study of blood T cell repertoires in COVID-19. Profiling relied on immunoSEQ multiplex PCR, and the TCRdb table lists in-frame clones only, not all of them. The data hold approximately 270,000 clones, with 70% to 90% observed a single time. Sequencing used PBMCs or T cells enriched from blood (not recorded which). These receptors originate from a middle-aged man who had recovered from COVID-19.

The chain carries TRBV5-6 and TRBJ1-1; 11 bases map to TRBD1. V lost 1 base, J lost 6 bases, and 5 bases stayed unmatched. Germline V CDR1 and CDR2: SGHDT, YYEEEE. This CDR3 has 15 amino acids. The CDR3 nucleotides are TGTGCCAGCAGCTTGACCGGGACAGGGGGACCTGAAGCTTTCTTT. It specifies CASSLTGTGGPEAFF.

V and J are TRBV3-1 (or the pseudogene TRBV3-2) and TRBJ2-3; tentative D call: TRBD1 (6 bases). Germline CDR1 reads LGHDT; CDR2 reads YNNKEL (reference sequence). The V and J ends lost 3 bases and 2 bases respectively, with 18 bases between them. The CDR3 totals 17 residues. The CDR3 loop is CASSHAGTFLYTDTQYF. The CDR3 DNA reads TGTGCCAGCAGCCACGCAGGGACATTTCTCTACACAGATACGCAGTATTTT.

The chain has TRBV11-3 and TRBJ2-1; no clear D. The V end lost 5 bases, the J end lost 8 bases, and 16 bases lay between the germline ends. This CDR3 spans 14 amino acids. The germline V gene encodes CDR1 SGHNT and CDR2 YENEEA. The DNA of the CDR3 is TGTGCCAGCAGCCCGTTCGACTCGCTCGATGAGCAGTTCTTC. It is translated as CASSPFDSLDEQFF. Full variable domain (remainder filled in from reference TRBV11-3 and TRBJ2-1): EAGVVQSPRYKIIEKKQPVAFWCNPISGHNTLYWYLQNLGQGPELLIRYENEEAVDDSQLPKDRFSAERLKGVDSTLKIQPAELGDSAVYLCASSPFDSLDEQFFGPGTRLTVL.

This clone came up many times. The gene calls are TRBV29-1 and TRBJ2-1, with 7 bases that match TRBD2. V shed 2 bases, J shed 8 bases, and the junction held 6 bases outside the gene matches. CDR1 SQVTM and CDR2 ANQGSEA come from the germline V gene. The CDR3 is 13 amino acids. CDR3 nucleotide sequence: TGCAGCGTTGAACAATCAGGGAGGGATGAGCAGTTCTTC. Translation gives CSVEQSGRDEQFF.

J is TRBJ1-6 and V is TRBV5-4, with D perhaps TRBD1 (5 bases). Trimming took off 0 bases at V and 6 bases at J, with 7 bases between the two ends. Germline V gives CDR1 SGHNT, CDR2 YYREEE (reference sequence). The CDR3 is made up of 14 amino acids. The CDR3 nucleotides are TGTGCCAGCAGCTTGGACGGGGGTAATTCACCCCTCCACTTT. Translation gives CASSLDGGNSPLHF.

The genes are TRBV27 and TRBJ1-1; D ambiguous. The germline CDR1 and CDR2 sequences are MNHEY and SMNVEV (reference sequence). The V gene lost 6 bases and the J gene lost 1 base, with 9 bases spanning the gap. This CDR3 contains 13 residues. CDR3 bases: TGTGCCAGCAGGCTTGGAGGGAACACTGAAGCTTTCTTT. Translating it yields CASRLGGNTEAFF.

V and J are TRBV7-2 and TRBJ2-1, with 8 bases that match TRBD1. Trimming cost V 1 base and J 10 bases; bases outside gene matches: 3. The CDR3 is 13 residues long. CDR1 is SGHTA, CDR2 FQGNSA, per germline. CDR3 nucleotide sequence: TGTGCCAGCAGCTTAGTCCACAGGGGGGAGCAGTTCTTC. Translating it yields CASSLVHRGEQFF.

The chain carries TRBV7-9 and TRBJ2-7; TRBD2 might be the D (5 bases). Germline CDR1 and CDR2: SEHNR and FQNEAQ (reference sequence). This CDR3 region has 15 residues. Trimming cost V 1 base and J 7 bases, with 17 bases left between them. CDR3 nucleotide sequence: TGTGCCAGCAGCTTAGATACCACCCCCGGGGATGAGCAGTACTTC. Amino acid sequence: CASSLDTTPGDEQYF.

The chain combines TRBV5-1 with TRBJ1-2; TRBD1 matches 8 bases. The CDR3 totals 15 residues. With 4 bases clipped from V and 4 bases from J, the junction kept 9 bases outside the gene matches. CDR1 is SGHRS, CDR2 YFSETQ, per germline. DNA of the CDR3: TGCGCCAGCAGCCCTGGACAGGGATTAACCTATGGCTACACCTTC. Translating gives CASSPGQGLTYGYTF.

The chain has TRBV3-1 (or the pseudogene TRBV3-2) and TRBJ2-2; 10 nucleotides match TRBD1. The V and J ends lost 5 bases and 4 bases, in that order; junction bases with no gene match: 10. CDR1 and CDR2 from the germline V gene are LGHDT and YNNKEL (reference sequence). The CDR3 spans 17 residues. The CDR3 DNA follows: TGTGCCAGCAGCACCGCGGGACAGGGGCAAGGCACCGGGGAGCTGTTTTTT. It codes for CASSTAGQGQGTGELFF.

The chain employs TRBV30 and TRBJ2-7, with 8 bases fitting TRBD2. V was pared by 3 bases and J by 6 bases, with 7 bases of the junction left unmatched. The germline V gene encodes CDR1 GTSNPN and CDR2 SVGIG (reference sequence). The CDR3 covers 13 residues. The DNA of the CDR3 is TGTGCCTGGAGCGTACCGGGGGGGTCCGAGCAGTACTTC. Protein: CAWSVPGGSEQYF.

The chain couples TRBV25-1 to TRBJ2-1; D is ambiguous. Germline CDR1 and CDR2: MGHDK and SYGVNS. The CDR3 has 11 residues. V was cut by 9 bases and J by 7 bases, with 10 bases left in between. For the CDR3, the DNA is TGTGCCAGTCAACAGACAAATGAGCAGTTCTTC. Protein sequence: CASQQTNEQFF.

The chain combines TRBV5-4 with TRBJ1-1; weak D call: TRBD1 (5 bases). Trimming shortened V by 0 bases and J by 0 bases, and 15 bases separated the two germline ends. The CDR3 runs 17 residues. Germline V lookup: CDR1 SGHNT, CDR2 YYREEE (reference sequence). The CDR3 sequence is CASSLDFAGRMNTEAFF. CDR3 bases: TGTGCCAGCAGCTTGGATTTCGCGGGACGGATGAACACTGAAGCTTTCTTT.

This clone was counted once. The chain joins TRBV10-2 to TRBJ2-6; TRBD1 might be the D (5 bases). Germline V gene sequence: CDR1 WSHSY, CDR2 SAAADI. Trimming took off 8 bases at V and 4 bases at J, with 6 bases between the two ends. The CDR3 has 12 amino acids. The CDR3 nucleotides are TGCGCCAGCCGACAGGGGGCCAACGTCCTGACTTTC. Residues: CASRQGANVLTF.

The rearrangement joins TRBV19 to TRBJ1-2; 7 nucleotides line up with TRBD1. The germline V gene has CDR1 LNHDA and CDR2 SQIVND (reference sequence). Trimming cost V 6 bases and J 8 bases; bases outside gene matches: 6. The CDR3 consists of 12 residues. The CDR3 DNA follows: TGTGCCAGTAGCAAGACAGGGTCGGGCTACACCTTC. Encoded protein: CASSKTGSGYTF.

CDR3 in DNA: TGTGCCAGCAGCCGCGGGGGGGCAGATACGCAGTATTTT. It codes for CASSRGGADTQYF. This chain uses TRBV7-9 with TRBJ2-3; TRBD2 aligns across 9 bases. Trimming took 5 bases from V and 4 from J; bases not matched to a gene: 1. The CDR3 runs to 13 residues. Germline V gives CDR1 SEHNR, CDR2 FQNEAQ (reference sequence).

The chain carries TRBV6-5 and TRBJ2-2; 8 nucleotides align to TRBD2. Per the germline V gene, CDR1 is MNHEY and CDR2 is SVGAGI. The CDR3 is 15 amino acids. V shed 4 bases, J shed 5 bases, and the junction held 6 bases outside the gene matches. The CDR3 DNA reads TGTGCCAGCAGTTCGGGGGGGGCAGGAACCGGGGAGCTGTTTTTT. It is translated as CASSSGGAGTGELFF.

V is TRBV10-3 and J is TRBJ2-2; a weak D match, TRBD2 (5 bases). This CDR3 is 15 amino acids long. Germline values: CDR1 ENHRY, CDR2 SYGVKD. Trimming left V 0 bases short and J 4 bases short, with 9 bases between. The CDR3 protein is CAISESLRGTGELFF. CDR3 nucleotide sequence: TGTGCCATCAGTGAGTCCTTACGGGGCACCGGGGAGCTGTTTTTT.

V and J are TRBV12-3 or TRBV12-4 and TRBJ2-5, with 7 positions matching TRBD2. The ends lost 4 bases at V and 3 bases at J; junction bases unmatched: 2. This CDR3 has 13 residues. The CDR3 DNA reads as TGTGCCAGCAGTTATGGGGGGGAAGAGACCCAGTACTTC. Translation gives CASSYGGEETQYF.

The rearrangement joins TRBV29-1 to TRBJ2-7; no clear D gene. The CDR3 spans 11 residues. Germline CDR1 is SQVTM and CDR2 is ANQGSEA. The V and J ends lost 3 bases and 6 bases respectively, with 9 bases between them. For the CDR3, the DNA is TGCAGCGTTGACTCGGTTGGCGAGCAGTACTTC. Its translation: CSVDSVGEQYF.

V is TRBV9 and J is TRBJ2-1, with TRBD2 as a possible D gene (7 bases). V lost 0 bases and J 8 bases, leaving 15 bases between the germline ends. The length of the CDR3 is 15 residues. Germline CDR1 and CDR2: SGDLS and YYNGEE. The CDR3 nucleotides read TGTGCCAGCAGCGTAGCAGGGCGGGGGCTGTATGAGCAGTTCTTC. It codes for CASSVAGRGLYEQFF.

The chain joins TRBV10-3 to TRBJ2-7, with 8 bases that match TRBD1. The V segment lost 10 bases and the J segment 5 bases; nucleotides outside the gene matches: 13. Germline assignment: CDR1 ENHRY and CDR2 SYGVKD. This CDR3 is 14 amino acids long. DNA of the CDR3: TGTGCCACCCAGTGGGAAGGACAGGGTAACGAGCAGTACTTC. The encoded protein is CATQWEGQGNEQYF.

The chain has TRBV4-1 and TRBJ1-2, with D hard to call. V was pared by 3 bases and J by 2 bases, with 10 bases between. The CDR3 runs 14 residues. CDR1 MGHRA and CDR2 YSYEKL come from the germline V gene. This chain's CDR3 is CASSHLSENYGYTF. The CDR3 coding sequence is TGCGCCAGCAGCCACTTGTCAGAAAACTATGGCTACACCTTC.

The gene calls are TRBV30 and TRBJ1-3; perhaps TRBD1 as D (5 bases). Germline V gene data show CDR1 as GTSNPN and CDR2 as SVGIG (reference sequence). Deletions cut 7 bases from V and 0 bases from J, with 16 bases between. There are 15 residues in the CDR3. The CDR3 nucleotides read TGTGCCTCCTCCTCCGACAGAAACTCTGGAAACACCATATATTTT. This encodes CASSSDRNSGNTIYF.

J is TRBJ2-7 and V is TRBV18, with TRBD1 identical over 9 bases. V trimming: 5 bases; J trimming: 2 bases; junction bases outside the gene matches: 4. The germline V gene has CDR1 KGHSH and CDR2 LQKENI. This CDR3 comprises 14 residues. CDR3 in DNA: TGTGCCAGCTCAATGGGACAGGGAACCTACGAGCAGTACTTC. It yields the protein CASSMGQGTYEQYF. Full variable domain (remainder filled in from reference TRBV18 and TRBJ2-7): NAGVMQNPRHLVRRRGQEARLRCSPMKGHSHVYWYRQLPEEGLKFMVYLQKENIIDESGMPKERFSAEFPKEGPSILRIQQVVRGDSAAYFCASSMGQGTYEQYFGPGTRLTVT.

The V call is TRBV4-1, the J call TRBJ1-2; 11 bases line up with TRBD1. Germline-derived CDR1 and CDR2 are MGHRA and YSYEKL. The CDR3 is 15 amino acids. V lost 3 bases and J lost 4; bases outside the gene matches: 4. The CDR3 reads CASSHRTGGSYGYTF. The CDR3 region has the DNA TGCGCCAGCAGCCATCGGACAGGGGGCAGCTATGGCTACACCTTC.

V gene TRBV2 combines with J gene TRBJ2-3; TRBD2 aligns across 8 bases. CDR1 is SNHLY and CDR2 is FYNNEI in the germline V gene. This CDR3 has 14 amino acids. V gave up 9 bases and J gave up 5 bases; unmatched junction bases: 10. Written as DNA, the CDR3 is TGTGCCAGAGGCGGGACTAGGTCAAGAGATACGCAGTATTTT. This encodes CARGGTRSRDTQYF.

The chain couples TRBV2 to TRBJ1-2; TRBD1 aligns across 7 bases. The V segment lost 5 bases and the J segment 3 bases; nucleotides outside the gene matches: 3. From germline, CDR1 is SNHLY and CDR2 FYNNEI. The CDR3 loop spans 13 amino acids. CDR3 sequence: CASSRGLDYGYTF. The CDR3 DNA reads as TGTGCCAGCAGTAGGGGGCTGGACTATGGCTACACCTTC.

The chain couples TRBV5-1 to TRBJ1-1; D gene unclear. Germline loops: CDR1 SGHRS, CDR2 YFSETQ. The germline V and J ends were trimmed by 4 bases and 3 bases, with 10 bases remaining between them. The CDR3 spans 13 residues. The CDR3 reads CASSPSWDTEAFF. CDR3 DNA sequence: TGCGCCAGCAGCCCTAGCTGGGACACTGAAGCTTTCTTT.

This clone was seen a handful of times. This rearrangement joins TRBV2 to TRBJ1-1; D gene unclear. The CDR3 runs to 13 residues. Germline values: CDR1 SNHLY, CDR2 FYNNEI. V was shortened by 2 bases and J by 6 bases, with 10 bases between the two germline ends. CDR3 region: CASSESRPAEAFF. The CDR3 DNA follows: TGTGCCAGCAGTGAATCTCGCCCGGCTGAAGCTTTCTTT.

The chain's CDR3 is CASSYRKRQPQHF. CDR3 sequence (DNA): TGTGCCAGCAGTTACCGCAAACGGCAGCCCCAGCATTTT. V is TRBV6-2 or TRBV6-3 and J is TRBJ1-5; D unclear. The length of the CDR3 is 13 residues. V was shortened by 2 bases and J by 7 bases, with 9 bases between the two germline ends. Germline lookup yields CDR1 MNHEY and CDR2 SVGEGT.

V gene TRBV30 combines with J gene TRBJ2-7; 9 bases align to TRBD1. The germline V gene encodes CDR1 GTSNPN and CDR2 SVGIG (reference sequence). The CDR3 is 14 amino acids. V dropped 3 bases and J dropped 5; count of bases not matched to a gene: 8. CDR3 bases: TGTGCCTGGAGAGGACAGGGGAAGGGTAACGAGCAGTACTTC. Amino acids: CAWRGQGKGNEQYF.